This is a list of T cell receptor beta chains from one sample in a study of cytomegalovirus exposure and HLA in healthy donors. Some clones are missing from TCRdb's copy, which holds only in-frame ones; the method was immunoSEQ multiplex PCR. This table has 130,000 to 150,000 clones, roughly 80% appearing once. The sequenced material came from PBMCs. Every receptor here comes from a woman aged 40 to 55 in good health and CMV-seropositive. Each CDR3 is given with its conserved first and last residue. Each record gives: D gene, V gene, clone size, J gene, CDR3 DNA, CDR3 protein. D genes are given only for firm matches. Rows may omit the clone size; those that give it use once, few, many or a size class.

>TRBD2|TRBV7-9|.|TRBJ2-1
TGTGCCAGCAGCGTCCGACTAGCGGGGGGGCGTGATGAGCAGTTCTTC
CASSVRLAGGRDEQFF
>TRBD2|TRBV14|.|TRBJ2-2
TGTGCCAGCAGCCAAGCCCCCCGGGGGGGGTGGGACGGGGAGCTGTTTTTT
CASSQAPRGGWDGELFF
>TRBD1|TRBV6-1|.|TRBJ1-3
TGTGCCAGCAGTGGACAGGGTCTCGCTGGAAACACCATATATTTT
CASSGQGLAGNTIYF
>TRBD1|TRBV5-4|.|TRBJ1-1
TGTGCCAGCAGCTTACAGGGGGCTAGTAGCACTGAAGCTTTCTTT
CASSLQGASSTEAFF
>.|TRBV5-4|few|TRBJ2-7
TGTGCCAGCAGCTTGTTAGGGAAGCCGGGATACTTC
CASSLLGKPGYF
>TRBD1|TRBV7-9|.|TRBJ1-1
TGTTCCAGCAGCTTGGGACAGGGGTTGCGGACTGAAGCTTTCTTT
CSSSLGQGLRTEAFF
>.|TRBV4-1|once|TRBJ1-1
TGCGCCAGCAGCCCGGGGGGGAACACTGAAGCTTTCTTT
CASSPGGNTEAFF
>TRBD1|TRBV2|.|TRBJ1-6
TGTGCCAGCAGCCGGGACAGGGGTTCACCCCTCCACTTT
CASSRDRGSPLHF
>TRBD1|TRBV2|.|TRBJ2-5
TGTGCCAGCAGTGACGACAGGGGGCTTACCCAAGAGACCCAGTACTTC
CASSDDRGLTQETQYF
>TRBD1|TRBV5-6|.|TRBJ1-2
TGTGCCAGCAGCCCGGAGGCAGGGGGCTCTAACTATGGCTACACCTTC
CASSPEAGGSNYGYTF
>TRBD1|TRBV7-2|.|TRBJ2-1
TGTGCCAGCAGCTTGGGACAGGGAGGCTACAATGAGCAGTTCTTC
CASSLGQGGYNEQFF
>.|TRBV5-1|.|TRBJ2-1
TGCGCCAGCAGCTGGGCACCCGGACCAGCGGATGAGCAGTTCTTC
CASSWAPGPADEQFF
>.|TRBV28|once|TRBJ1-2
TGTGCCAGCAGCGCACGGTCTAGAGGCTACACCTTC
CASSARSRGYTF
>TRBD1|TRBV6-1|.|TRBJ1-5
TGTGCCAGCAGTGGTCCTAACCTGGGACAGGCGAGCAATCAGCCCCAGCATTTT
CASSGPNLGQASNQPQHF
>.|TRBV25-1|.|TRBJ1-1
TGTGCCAGCAGTGAATCTGTGGGGGGCACTGAAGCTTTCTTT
CASSESVGGTEAFF
>.|TRBV4-2|.|TRBJ2-2
TGTGCCAGCAGCCAAGTAGACACCGGGGAGCTGTTTTTT
CASSQVDTGELFF
>TRBD1|TRBV10-1|.|TRBJ1-1
TGCGCCAGCAGTTCCGGGCAACAGGGGACTGAAGCTTTCTTT
CASSSGQQGTEAFF
>.|TRBV19|.|TRBJ1-2
TGTGCCAGTAGTATAGAGGGGCGCGGCTATGGCTACACCTTC
CASSIEGRGYGYTF
>TRBD2|TRBV5-1|.|TRBJ2-5
TGCGCCAGCAGCTTGCAGGCGGGGGTACGTGAGACCCAGTACTTC
CASSLQAGVRETQYF
>TRBD2|TRBV11-3|.|TRBJ2-2
TGTGCCAGCAGCCCAGGGCGGGGGGTCATCACCGGGGAGCTGTTTTTT
CASSPGRGVITGELFF
>.|TRBV7-3|.|TRBJ2-1
TGTGCCAGCAGCTTAAGGCCTCAATACAATGAGCAGTTCTTC
CASSLRPQYNEQFF
>TRBD1|TRBV10-3|.|TRBJ2-1
TGTGCCATCAGCCGAGGACAGGGATACAATGAGCAGTTCTTC
CAISRGQGYNEQFF
>TRBD1|TRBV10-3|.|TRBJ1-6
TGTGCCGCGGGACAGGGGTTGCGAAATTCACCCCTCCACTTT
CAAGQGLRNSPLHF
>TRBD2|TRBV25-1|.|TRBJ2-1
TGTGCCAGCAGTGCCTACGCTAGCGGGGGGGCTAATGAGCAGTTCTTC
CASSAYASGGANEQFF
>TRBD1|TRBV6-5|.|TRBJ1-2
TGTGCCAGCAGTCGACAGGGGGCATGGGGCTACACCTTC
CASSRQGAWGYTF
>TRBD1|TRBV13|.|TRBJ2-3
TGTGCCAGCAGCTCCCCACGTCCGGGACAGGGCACAGATACGCAGTATTTT
CASSSPRPGQGTDTQYF
>.|TRBV5-1|.|TRBJ1-1
TGCGCCAGCAGCTTGGCCGGACAGCGGAACACTGAAGCTTTCTTT
CASSLAGQRNTEAFF
>TRBD1|TRBV5-1|.|TRBJ1-1
TGCGCCAGCAGCTTGGGGGACAGGCGACACACTGAAGCTTTCTTT
CASSLGDRRHTEAFF
>.|TRBV13|once|TRBJ2-3
TGTGCCAGCAGCTTAATCTTCGGTAACACAGGTGGAGATACGCAGTATTTT
CASSLIFGNTGGDTQYF
>TRBD1|TRBV6-1|few|TRBJ1-6
TGTGCCAGCAGTGAAGCACAGGGGGAAGGTAATTCACCCCTCCACTTT
CASSEAQGEGNSPLHF
>TRBD1|TRBV5-1|.|TRBJ2-3
TGCGCCAGCAGCTTGGGAGACAGGGGTAATACGCAGTATTTT
CASSLGDRGNTQYF
>TRBD1|TRBV5-1|.|TRBJ2-3
TGCGCCAGCAGCTCGGTAACAGGGGGCGGCACAGATACGCAGTATTTT
CASSSVTGGGTDTQYF
>TRBD1|TRBV10-3|.|TRBJ1-2
TGTGCCACCAGTGATCAGGGGGATAACTATGGCTACACCTTC
CATSDQGDNYGYTF
>TRBD2|TRBV2|.|TRBJ2-7
TGTGCCTCCACGGGGCTAGCGGGGGGCGAGCAGTACTTC
CASTGLAGGEQYF
>.|TRBV10-3|.|TRBJ2-7
TGTGCCATCAGTGAGTCGAACGGGGGCGAGCAGTACTTC
CAISESNGGEQYF
>.|TRBV4-1|.|TRBJ2-6
TGCGCCAGCGGGAGAGGACTGTCTGGGGCCAACGTCCTGACTTTC
CASGRGLSGANVLTF
>TRBD2|TRBV4-1|.|TRBJ2-1
TGCGCCAGCAGCCGGGAGCTAACTAGCGGGGTTTACAATGAGCAGTTCTTC
CASSRELTSGVYNEQFF
>TRBD1|TRBV28|.|TRBJ1-2
TGTGCCAGCAGCAATCAGGGGGCCAGGGGCTACACCTTC
CASSNQGARGYTF
>.|TRBV6-5|few|TRBJ2-6
TGTGCCAGCAGTCCAGGGAACTCTGGGGCCAACGTCCTGACTTTC
CASSPGNSGANVLTF
>TRBD2|TRBV29-1|.|TRBJ2-1
TGCAGCGTTGGGGAAAGCGGGAGCTCCTACAATGAGCAGTTCTTC
CSVGESGSSYNEQFF
>TRBD1|TRBV7-9|few|TRBJ1-1
TGTGCCAGCAGCCATCGGGACAGCGCGAACACTGAAGCTTTCTTT
CASSHRDSANTEAFF
>TRBD2|TRBV4-1|.|TRBJ2-5
TGCGCCAGCAGCCAAGTGGGACTAGCGCTGGAGACCCAGTACTTC
CASSQVGLALETQYF
>.|TRBV7-6|few|TRBJ2-5
TGTGCCAGCAGCCCTATAGCCGGGGGTCGGGGAACCCAGTACTTC
CASSPIAGGRGTQYF
>.|TRBV7-6|.|TRBJ2-3
TGTGCCAGCATTAACATTAGCACAGATACGCAGTATTTT
CASINISTDTQYF
>.|TRBV6-5|.|TRBJ1-2
TGTGCCAGCAGTCAACATAGGGACAACCACTATGGCTACACCTTC
CASSQHRDNHYGYTF